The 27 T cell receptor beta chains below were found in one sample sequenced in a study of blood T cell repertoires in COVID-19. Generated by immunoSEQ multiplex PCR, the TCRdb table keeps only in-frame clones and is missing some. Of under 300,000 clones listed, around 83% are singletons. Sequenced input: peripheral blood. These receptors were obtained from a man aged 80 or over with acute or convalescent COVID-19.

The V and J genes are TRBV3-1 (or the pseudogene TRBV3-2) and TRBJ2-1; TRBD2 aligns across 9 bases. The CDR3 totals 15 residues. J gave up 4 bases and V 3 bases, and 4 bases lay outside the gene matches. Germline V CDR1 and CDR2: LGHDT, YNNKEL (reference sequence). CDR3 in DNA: TGTGCCAGCAGCCATAGCGGGAGTGTTTACAATGAGCAGTTCTTC. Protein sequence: CASSHSGSVYNEQFF.

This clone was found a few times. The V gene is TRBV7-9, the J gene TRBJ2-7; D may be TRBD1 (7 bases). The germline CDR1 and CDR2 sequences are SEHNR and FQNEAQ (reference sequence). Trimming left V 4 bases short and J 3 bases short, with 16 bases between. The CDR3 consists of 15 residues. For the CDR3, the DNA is TGTGCCAGCAGCTCAGGGGGAGGACAGGACTACGAGCAGTACTTC. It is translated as CASSSGGGQDYEQYF.

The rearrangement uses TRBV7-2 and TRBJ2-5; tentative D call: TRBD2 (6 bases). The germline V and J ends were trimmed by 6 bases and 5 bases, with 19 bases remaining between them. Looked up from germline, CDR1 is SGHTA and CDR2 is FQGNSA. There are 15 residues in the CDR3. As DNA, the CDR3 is TGTGCCAGCAGATTGGAGGGTGGCCCCTGGGAGACCCAGTACTTC. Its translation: CASRLEGGPWETQYF.

CDR3 bases: TGTGCCAGCTTGGGCGGGGACCCTAGCACAGATACGCAGTATTTT. Residues: CASLGGDPSTDTQYF. The chain combines TRBV7-6 with TRBJ2-3; D is possibly TRBD2 (6 bases). Trimming removed 8 bases at V and 0 bases at J, with 15 bases between. Per germline, CDR1 SGHVS and CDR2 FNYEAQ. This CDR3 has 15 amino acids. Full variable domain (outside the CDR3, taken from reference TRBV7-6 and TRBJ2-3): GAGVSQSPRYKVTKRGQDVALRCDPISGHVSLYWYRQALGQGPEFLTYFNYEAQQDKSGLPNDRFSAERPEGSISTLTIQRTEQRDSAMYRCASLGGDPSTDTQYFGPGTRLTVL.

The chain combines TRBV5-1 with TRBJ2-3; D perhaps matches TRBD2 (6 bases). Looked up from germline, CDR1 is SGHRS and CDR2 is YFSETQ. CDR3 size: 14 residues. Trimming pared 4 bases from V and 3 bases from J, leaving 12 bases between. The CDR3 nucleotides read TGCGCCAGCAGCCCTGGCGCGGGAACAGATACGCAGTATTTT. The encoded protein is CASSPGAGTDTQYF. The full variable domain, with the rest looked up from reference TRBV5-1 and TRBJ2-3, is KAGVTQTPRYLIKTRGQQVTLSCSPISGHRSVSWYQQTPGQGLQFLFEYFSETQRNKGNFPGRFSGRQFSNSRSEMNVSTLELGDSALYLCASSPGAGTDTQYFGPGTRLTVL.

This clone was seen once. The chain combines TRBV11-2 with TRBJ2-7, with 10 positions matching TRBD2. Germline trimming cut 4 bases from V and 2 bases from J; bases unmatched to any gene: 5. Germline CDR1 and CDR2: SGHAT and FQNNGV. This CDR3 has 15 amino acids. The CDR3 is CASSSVAGGPYEQYF. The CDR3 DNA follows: TGTGCCAGCAGCTCGGTAGCGGGGGGACCCTACGAGCAGTACTTC.

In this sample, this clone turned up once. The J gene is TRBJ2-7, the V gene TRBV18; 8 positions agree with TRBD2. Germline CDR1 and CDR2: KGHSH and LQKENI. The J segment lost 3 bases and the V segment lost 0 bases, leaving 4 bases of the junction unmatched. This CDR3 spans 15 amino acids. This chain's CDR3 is CASSPPGLGFYEQYF. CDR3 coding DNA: TGTGCCAGCTCACCACCGGGACTAGGGTTCTACGAGCAGTACTTC.

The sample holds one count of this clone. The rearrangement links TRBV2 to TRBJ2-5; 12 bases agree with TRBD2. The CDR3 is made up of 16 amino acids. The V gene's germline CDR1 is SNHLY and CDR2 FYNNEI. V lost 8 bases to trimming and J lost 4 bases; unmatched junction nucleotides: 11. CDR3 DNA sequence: TGTGCCAGCCCGAACGGACTAGCGGGGACCCCAGAGACCCAGTACTTC. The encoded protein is CASPNGLAGTPETQYF.

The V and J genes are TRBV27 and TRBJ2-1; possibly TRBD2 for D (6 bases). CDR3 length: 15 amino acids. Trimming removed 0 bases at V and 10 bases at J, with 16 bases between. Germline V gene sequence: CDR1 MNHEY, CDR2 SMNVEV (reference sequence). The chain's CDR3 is CASSLSTGGVREQFF. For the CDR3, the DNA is TGTGCCAGCAGTTTATCCACCGGGGGAGTTAGGGAGCAGTTCTTC.

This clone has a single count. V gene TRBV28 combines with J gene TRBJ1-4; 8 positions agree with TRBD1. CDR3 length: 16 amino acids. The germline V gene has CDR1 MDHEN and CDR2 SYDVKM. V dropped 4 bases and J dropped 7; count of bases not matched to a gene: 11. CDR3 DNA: TGTGCCAGCAGTTCAGGGCTACAGGGGGTGGGTGAAAAACTGTTTTTT. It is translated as CASSSGLQGVGEKLFF.

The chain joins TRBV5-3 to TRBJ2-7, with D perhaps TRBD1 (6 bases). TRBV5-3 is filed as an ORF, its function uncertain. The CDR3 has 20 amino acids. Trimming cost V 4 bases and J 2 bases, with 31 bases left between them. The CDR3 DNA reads TGTGCCAGAAGCAGAGGACAGAGGACCTTAAGCAGCTCCGGGACCTACGAGCAGTACTTC. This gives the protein CARSRGQRTLSSSGTYEQYF.

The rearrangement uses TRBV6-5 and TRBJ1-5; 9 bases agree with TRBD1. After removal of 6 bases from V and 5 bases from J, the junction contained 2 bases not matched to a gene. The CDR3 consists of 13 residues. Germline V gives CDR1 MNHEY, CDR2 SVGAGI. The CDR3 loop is CASSRDRDQPQHF. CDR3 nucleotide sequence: TGTGCCAGCAGCCGGGACAGGGATCAGCCCCAGCATTTT.

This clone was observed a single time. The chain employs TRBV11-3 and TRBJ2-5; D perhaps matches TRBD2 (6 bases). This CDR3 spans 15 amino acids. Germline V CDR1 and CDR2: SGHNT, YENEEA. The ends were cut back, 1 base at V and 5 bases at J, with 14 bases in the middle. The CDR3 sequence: CASSLGGSGAETQYF. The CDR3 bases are TGTGCCAGCAGCTTAGGGGGTAGCGGAGCGGAGACCCAGTACTTC.

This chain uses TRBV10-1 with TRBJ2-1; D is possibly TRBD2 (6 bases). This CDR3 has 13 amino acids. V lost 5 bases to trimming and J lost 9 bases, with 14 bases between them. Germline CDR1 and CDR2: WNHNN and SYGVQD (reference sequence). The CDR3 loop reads CASSKTRTAEQFF. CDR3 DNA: TGCGCCAGCAGTAAGACTAGAACGGCTGAGCAGTTCTTC.

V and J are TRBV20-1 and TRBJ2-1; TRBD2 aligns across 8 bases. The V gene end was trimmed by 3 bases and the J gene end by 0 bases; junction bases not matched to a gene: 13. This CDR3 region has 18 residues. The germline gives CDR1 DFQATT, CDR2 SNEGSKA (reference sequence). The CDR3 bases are TGCAGTGCTAGTCTGGCTGGGATAGCGGGAAACTCCTACAATGAGCAGTTCTTC. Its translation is CSASLAGIAGNSYNEQFF.

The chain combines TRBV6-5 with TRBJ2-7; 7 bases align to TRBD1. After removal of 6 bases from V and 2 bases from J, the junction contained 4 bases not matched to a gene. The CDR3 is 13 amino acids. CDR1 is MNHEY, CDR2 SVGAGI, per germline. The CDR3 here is CASRVTGTYEQYF. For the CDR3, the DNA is TGTGCCAGCAGGGTGACAGGGACCTACGAGCAGTACTTC.

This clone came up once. The chain's CDR3 is CASSLRGRRNEQYF. The CDR3, as DNA: TGTGCCAGCAGTTTAAGGGGGCGGAGGAACGAGCAGTACTTC. The rearrangement uses TRBV28 and TRBJ2-7, with TRBD1 matching over 7 bases. The CDR3 has 14 residues. The V gene's germline CDR1 is MDHEN and CDR2 SYDVKM. The junction had 6 bases not matched to a gene; V was cut back by 2 bases and J by 5 bases.

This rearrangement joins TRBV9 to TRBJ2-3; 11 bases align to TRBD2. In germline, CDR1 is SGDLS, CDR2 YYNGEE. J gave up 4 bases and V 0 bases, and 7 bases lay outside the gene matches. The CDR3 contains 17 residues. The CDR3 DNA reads TGTGCCAGCAGCGTAGAGGGTAGCGGGGGGGCTGCAGATACGCAGTATTTT. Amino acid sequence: CASSVEGSGGAADTQYF.

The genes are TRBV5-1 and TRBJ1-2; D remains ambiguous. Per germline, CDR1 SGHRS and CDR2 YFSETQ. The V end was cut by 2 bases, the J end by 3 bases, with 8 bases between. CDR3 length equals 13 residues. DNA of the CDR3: TGCGCCAGCAGCTTCGGCAGCGACTATGGCTACACCTTC. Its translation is CASSFGSDYGYTF. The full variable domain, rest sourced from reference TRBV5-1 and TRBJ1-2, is KAGVTQTPRYLIKTRGQQVTLSCSPISGHRSVSWYQQTPGQGLQFLFEYFSETQRNKGNFPGRFSGRQFSNSRSEMNVSTLELGDSALYLCASSFGSDYGYTFGSGTRLTVV.

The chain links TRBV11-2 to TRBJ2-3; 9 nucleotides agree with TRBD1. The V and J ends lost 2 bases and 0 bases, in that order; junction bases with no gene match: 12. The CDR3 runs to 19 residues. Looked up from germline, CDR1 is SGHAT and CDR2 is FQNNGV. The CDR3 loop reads CASSLLTSPGQGSTDTQYF. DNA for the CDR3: TGTGCCAGCAGCTTATTAACAAGCCCGGGACAGGGTAGCACAGATACGCAGTATTTT.

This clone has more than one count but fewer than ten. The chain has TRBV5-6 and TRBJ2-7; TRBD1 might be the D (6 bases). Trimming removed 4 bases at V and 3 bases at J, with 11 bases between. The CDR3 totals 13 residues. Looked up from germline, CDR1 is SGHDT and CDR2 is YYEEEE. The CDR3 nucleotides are TGTGCCAGCAGCGGCATACAGGGCTACGAGCAGTACTTC. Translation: CASSGIQGYEQYF.

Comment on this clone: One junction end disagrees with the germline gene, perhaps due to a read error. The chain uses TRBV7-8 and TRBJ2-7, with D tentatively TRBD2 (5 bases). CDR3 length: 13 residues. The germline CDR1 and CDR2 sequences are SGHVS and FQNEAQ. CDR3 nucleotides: TGTGCCAGCAGCTCCGTAGGATCGGGCAAGCGGCACTTC. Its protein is CASSSVGSGKRHF.

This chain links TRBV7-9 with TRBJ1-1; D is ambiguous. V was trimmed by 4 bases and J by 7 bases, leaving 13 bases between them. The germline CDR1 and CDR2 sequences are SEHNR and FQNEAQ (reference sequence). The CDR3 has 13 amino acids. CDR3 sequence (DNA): TGTGCCAGCAGCTCCCAGCCGTGGAGTGAAGCTTTCTTT. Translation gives CASSSQPWSEAFF.

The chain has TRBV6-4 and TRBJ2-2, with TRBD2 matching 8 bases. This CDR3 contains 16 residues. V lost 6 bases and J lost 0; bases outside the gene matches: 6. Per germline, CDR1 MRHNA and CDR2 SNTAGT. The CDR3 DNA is TGTGCCAGCAGCCCGCATAGCGGGACGAACACCGGGGAGCTGTTTTTT. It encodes CASSPHSGTNTGELFF.

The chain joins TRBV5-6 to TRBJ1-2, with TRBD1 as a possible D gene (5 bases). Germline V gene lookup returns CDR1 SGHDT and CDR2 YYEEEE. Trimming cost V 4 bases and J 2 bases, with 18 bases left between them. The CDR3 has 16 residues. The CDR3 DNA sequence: TGTGCCAGCAGCCTCCCGGGGGGGAACTCAAACTATGGCTACACCTTC. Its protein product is CASSLPGGNSNYGYTF.

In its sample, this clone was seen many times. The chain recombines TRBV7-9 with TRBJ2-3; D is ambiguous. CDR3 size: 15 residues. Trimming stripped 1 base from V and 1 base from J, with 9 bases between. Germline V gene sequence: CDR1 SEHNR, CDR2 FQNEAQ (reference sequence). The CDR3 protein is CASSLVTLGTDTQYF. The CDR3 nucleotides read TGTGCCAGCAGCTTAGTCACGCTAGGCACAGATACGCAGTATTTT.

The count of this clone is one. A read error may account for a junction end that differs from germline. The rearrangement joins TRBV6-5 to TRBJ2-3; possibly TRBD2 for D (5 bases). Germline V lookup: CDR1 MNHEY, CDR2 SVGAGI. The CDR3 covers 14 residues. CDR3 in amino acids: CATSPELVTDTQYF. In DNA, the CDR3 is TGTGCCACCAGTCCGGAACTAGTAACAGATACGCAGTATTTT.